Listed here are 27 T cell receptor beta chains from one sample, sequenced in a study of cytomegalovirus exposure and HLA in healthy donors. Primers included in the PCR were 60 Vbeta and 13 Jbeta primers. Data came from immunoSEQ multiplex PCR; TCRdb stores just in-frame clones and leaves some out. This sample yields around 180,000 clones, of which nearly 80% are seen a single time; 4.5% to 7.5% belongs to the top ten. The sequenced material came from PBMCs. The source is a woman in her thirties in good health and CMV-seropositive.

The chain combines TRBV19 with TRBJ2-7, with 8 bases fitting TRBD2. The length of the CDR3 is 15 residues. Germline V CDR1 and CDR2: LNHDA, SQIVND (reference sequence). With 1 base clipped from V and 3 bases from J, the junction kept 5 bases outside the gene matches. CDR3 in amino acids: CASSIAPGTSYEQYF. DNA for the CDR3: TGTGCCAGTAGTATAGCCCCCGGGACTAGCTACGAGCAGTACTTC.

CDR3: CASTETGPVYGYTF. In DNA form, the CDR3 reads TGTGCCAGCACCGAGACAGGGCCCGTCTATGGCTACACCTTC. The V and J genes are TRBV5-4 and TRBJ1-2; 7 bases are a match to TRBD1. V dropped 6 bases and J dropped 4; count of bases not matched to a gene: 9. Germline V CDR1 and CDR2: SGHNT, YYREEE (reference sequence). This CDR3 is 14 amino acids long. Variable domain in full (rest from reference TRBV5-4 and TRBJ1-2): ETGVTQSPTHLIKTRGQQVTLRCSSQSGHNTVSWYQQALGQGPQFIFQYYREEENGRGNFPPRFSGLQFPNYSSELNVNALELDDSALYLCASTETGPVYGYTFGSGTRLTVV.

This clone occurred once. The rearrangement links TRBV28 to TRBJ2-1, with D tentatively TRBD2 (5 bases). The CDR3 spans 11 residues. Trimming left V 6 bases short and J 10 bases short, with 10 bases between. The germline V gene has CDR1 MDHEN and CDR2 SYDVKM. The CDR3 region has the DNA TGTGCCAGCAGGGGTGGCGGGGAGCAGTTCTTC. It is translated as CASRGGGEQFF.

The chain links TRBV5-8 to TRBJ1-1, with TRBD1 as a possible D gene (5 bases). CDR1 is SGHTS and CDR2 is YDEGEE in the germline V gene. The V gene lost 2 bases and the J gene lost 4 bases, with 9 bases spanning the gap. The CDR3 has 13 residues. This CDR3 reads CASSLNQGTEAFF. DNA for the CDR3: TGTGCCAGCAGCTTAAACCAGGGCACTGAAGCTTTCTTT.

The V gene is TRBV15, the J gene TRBJ2-1; TRBD1 matches at 7 bases. The CDR3 sequence is 14 residues long. The germline gives CDR1 LNHNV, CDR2 YYDKDF (reference sequence). Trimming removed 4 bases from V and 2 bases from J; junction bases left unmatched: 2. CDR3 nucleotide sequence: TGTGCCACCAGCAAGGGACAGCCCTACAATGAGCAGTTCTTC. This translates into CATSKGQPYNEQFF. Filled out from reference TRBV15 and TRBJ2-1, the complete variable domain reads DAMVIQNPRYQVTQFGKPVTLSCSQTLNHNVMYWYQQKSSQAPKLLFHYYDKDFNNEADTPDNFQSRRPNTSFCFLDIRSPGLGDTAMYLCATSKGQPYNEQFFGPGTRLTVL.

V and J are TRBV19 and TRBJ2-6; D not resolved. Trimming removed 3 bases from V and 0 bases from J, with 6 bases in between. Germline V lookup: CDR1 LNHDA, CDR2 SQIVND (reference sequence). CDR3 length: 15 amino acids. CDR3 nucleotide sequence: TGTGCCAGTAGTATGGGCAGCTCTGGGGCCAACGTCCTGACTTTC. Amino acids: CASSMGSSGANVLTF.

The chain recombines TRBV29-1 with TRBJ2-5; tentative D call: TRBD2 (5 bases). Germline CDR1 SQVTM, CDR2 ANQGSEA. Trimming removed 1 base from V and 11 bases from J, with 8 bases in between. The CDR3 spans 10 residues. CDR3 nucleotides: TGCAGCGTTGAAGCCGGGGAACAGTACTTC. As protein: CSVEAGEQYF.

The rearrangement links TRBV18 to TRBJ2-2, with D possibly matching TRBD1 (6 bases). Germline V lookup: CDR1 KGHSH, CDR2 LQKENI. V lost 3 bases, J lost 5 bases, and 10 bases lay in between. The CDR3 covers 14 residues. CDR3 protein: CASSPRTATGELFF. In nucleotides, the CDR3 is TGTGCCAGCTCACCGCGGACAGCGACCGGGGAGCTGTTTTTT.

J is TRBJ2-5 and V is TRBV29-1, with 7 nucleotides matching TRBD1. The CDR3 loop spans 12 amino acids. Trimming removed 8 bases from V and 4 bases from J; junction bases left unmatched: 7. Germline CDR1 and CDR2: SQVTM and ANQGSEA. The CDR3 loop reads CSSWTGSETQYF. Written as DNA, the CDR3 is TGCAGCTCCTGGACAGGCTCAGAGACCCAGTACTTC.

The table lists this clone with a count of one. V gene TRBV28 combines with J gene TRBJ1-3, with D possibly being TRBD1 (6 bases). The CDR3 has 15 amino acids. V was pared by 6 bases and J by 0 bases, with 12 bases between. The germline gives CDR1 MDHEN, CDR2 SYDVKM. CDR3 residues: CASSTRTVSGNTIYF. The CDR3 DNA reads TGTGCCAGCAGCACAAGGACAGTCTCTGGAAACACCATATATTTT.

This chain connects TRBV4-3 to TRBJ1-6; 9 bases map to TRBD1. Trimming at V came to 1 base and at J to 6 bases, leaving 7 bases not matched to a gene. This CDR3 region has 17 residues. Per the germline V gene, CDR1 is LGHNA and CDR2 is YSLEER. The chain's CDR3 is CASSQGVRQGVNSPLHF. The CDR3 DNA follows: TGCGCCAGCAGCCAAGGGGTTCGACAGGGGGTTAATTCACCCCTCCACTTT.

The V gene is TRBV7-2, the J gene TRBJ1-2; D gene uncertain. The length of the CDR3 is 13 residues. V was cut by 1 base and J by 4 bases, with 7 bases left in between. Germline CDR1 reads SGHTA; CDR2 reads FQGNSA. The CDR3, as DNA: TGTGCCAGCAGCTTAGATAGTGGCTATGGCTACACCTTC. This encodes CASSLDSGYGYTF.

This rearrangement joins TRBV14 to TRBJ2-7; no reliable D call. Germline values: CDR1 SGHDN, CDR2 FVKESK. The CDR3 runs 14 residues. Between the trimmed V and J ends, which lost 0 bases and 3 bases, there was a span of 9 bases. This CDR3 is CASSQDYTFYEQYF. CDR3 DNA sequence: TGTGCCAGCAGCCAAGATTACACCTTCTACGAGCAGTACTTC.

This rearrangement joins TRBV7-9 to TRBJ2-3; 8 bases line up with TRBD2. This CDR3 contains 15 residues. V gave up 3 bases and J gave up 1 base; unmatched junction bases: 3. Germline-derived CDR1 and CDR2 are SEHNR and FQNEAQ (reference sequence). This CDR3 is CASSLRRGGTDTQYF. The DNA of the CDR3 is TGTGCCAGCAGCTTGAGGCGGGGGGGCACAGATACGCAGTATTTT.

The chain is built from TRBV18 and TRBJ1-2, with 8 bases that match TRBD1. CDR1 KGHSH and CDR2 LQKENI come from the germline V gene. Losses at the gene ends were 3 bases for V and 2 bases for J; bases not matched to a gene: 5. The CDR3 length is 15 residues. The CDR3 DNA sequence: TGTGCCAGCTCACCTTTTACAGGGGGGAACTATGGCTACACCTTC. The encoded protein is CASSPFTGGNYGYTF.

This clone occurred a few times. The rearrangement uses TRBV6-6 and TRBJ1-5; 7 nucleotides align to TRBD1. Germline V gene sequence: CDR1 MNHNY, CDR2 SVGAGI (reference sequence). The ends lost 6 bases at V and 4 bases at J; junction bases unmatched: 9. The CDR3 runs 15 residues. This CDR3 reads CASRVSRDSNQPQHF. CDR3 DNA sequence: TGTGCCAGCAGGGTCTCCCGGGACAGTAATCAGCCCCAGCATTTT.

As to this clone: Germline and junction disagree at one end, which may indicate a read error. The chain is built from TRBV27 and TRBJ1-2; TRBD1 is a possible D gene (6 bases). Germline lookup yields CDR1 MNHEY and CDR2 SMNVEV (reference sequence). CDR3 length equals 14 residues. The CDR3 DNA follows: TGTGCCAGCAGGTTATTTACAGGGTCGGGCGGCTACACCTTC. It codes for CASRLFTGSGGYTF.

This clone was detected a few times. The chain combines TRBV11-2 with TRBJ1-5; TRBD1 is a possible D gene (5 bases). The CDR3 is 15 residues long. Between the trimmed V and J ends, which lost 1 base and 3 bases, there was a span of 10 bases. Germline lookup yields CDR1 SGHAT and CDR2 FQNNGV. CDR3 DNA sequence: TGTGCCAGCAGCTTAGGGGGGGAGGTCAATCAGCCCCAGCATTTT. It specifies CASSLGGEVNQPQHF.

The rearrangement joins TRBV15 to TRBJ1-3; TRBD1 agrees at 8 bases. Per germline, CDR1 LNHNV and CDR2 YYDKDF (reference sequence). The CDR3 has 15 residues. The trim removed 2 bases at V and 2 bases at J, leaving 2 bases unmatched. The chain's CDR3 is CATSRTGGTGNTIYF. In DNA, the CDR3 is TGTGCCACCAGCAGAACAGGGGGAACTGGAAACACCATATATTTT. Full variable domain (remainder filled in from reference TRBV15 and TRBJ1-3): DAMVIQNPRYQVTQFGKPVTLSCSQTLNHNVMYWYQQKSSQAPKLLFHYYDKDFNNEADTPDNFQSRRPNTSFCFLDIRSPGLGDTAMYLCATSRTGGTGNTIYFGEGSWLTVV.

The V gene is TRBV7-3, the J gene TRBJ1-1, with D tentatively TRBD1 (6 bases). With 4 bases removed from V and 6 bases from J, the gap between germline ends came to 12 bases. Germline V gives CDR1 SGHTA, CDR2 FQGTGA. This CDR3 spans 13 amino acids. CDR3 in amino acids: CASSSFKGAEAFF. The CDR3 bases are TGTGCCAGCAGCTCCTTCAAGGGGGCTGAAGCTTTCTTT.

Ten or more counts support this clone. The chain employs TRBV7-9 and TRBJ2-7; no reliable D call. Per the germline V gene, CDR1 is SEHNR and CDR2 is FQNEAQ (reference sequence). V lost 3 bases to trimming and J lost 0 bases, with 12 bases between them. The CDR3 runs to 15 residues. The CDR3 protein is CASSFQGASSYEQYF. In DNA, the CDR3 is TGTGCCAGCAGCTTTCAAGGAGCCTCCTCCTACGAGCAGTACTTC.

This rearrangement joins TRBV10-1 to TRBJ1-1, with D possibly TRBD1 on 5 matching bases. The V gene lost 2 bases and the J gene lost 1 base, with 5 bases spanning the gap. Germline assignment: CDR1 WNHNN and CDR2 SYGVQD (reference sequence). The CDR3 loop spans 13 amino acids. In nucleotides, the CDR3 is TGCGCCAGCAGTGAGACAGGGAACACTGAAGCTTTCTTT. It encodes CASSETGNTEAFF.

The chain carries TRBV5-5 and TRBJ1-1; tentative D call: TRBD1 (6 bases). V lost 4 bases to trimming and J lost 5 bases, with 12 bases between them. The germline V gene has CDR1 SGHKS and CDR2 YYEKEE (reference sequence). The CDR3 extends over 13 amino acids. The chain's CDR3 is CASSPQRGTEAFF. DNA for the CDR3: TGTGCCAGCAGCCCACAAAGGGGGACTGAAGCTTTCTTT.

This clone was observed a handful of times. The V and J genes are TRBV6-5 and TRBJ2-7; 8 nucleotides match TRBD2. The ends lost 6 bases at V and 0 bases at J; junction bases unmatched: 7. CDR1 and CDR2 from the germline V gene are MNHEY and SVGAGI. The CDR3 runs to 15 residues. Here the CDR3 reads CASRLLADSSYEQYF. The CDR3 coding sequence is TGTGCCAGCAGATTACTAGCGGATAGCTCCTACGAGCAGTACTTC.

This clone has a single count. The chain employs TRBV28 and TRBJ2-5; 7 positions agree with TRBD1. The germline V gene encodes CDR1 MDHEN and CDR2 SYDVKM. After removal of 3 bases from V and 1 base from J, the junction contained 2 bases not matched to a gene. The CDR3 has 14 residues. The CDR3 DNA follows: TGTGCCAGCAGTTTCCCAGGGGGCCAAGAGACCCAGTACTTC. Amino acids: CASSFPGGQETQYF.

The chain has TRBV4-3 and TRBJ2-7; 12 bases align to TRBD2. Germline assignment: CDR1 LGHNA and CDR2 YSLEER. J was trimmed by 8 bases and V by 0 bases; bases with no gene match: 8. The CDR3 length is 16 residues. DNA for the CDR3: TGCGCCAGCAGCCAAGATCGGACTAGCGGGACCCCCAAGCAGTACTTC. Translation: CASSQDRTSGTPKQYF.

V usage is TRBV7-9 and J usage is TRBJ1-3, with D unresolved. The germline CDR1 and CDR2 sequences are SEHNR and FQNEAQ (reference sequence). V dropped 3 bases and J dropped 7 bases, with 16 bases sitting between them. The CDR3 length is 15 residues. CDR3 nucleotide sequence: TGTGCCAGCAGCTTGTCTGTGGGCAGGATGAACACCATATATTTT. Its translation: CASSLSVGRMNTIYF.